This TCR beta chain was found in a study of sequential checkpoint blockade in melanoma. Across the study: Patients were randomized 1:1 to nivolumab-then-ipilimumab or ipilimumab-then-nivolumab first-line. Both treatment sequences were followed by maintenance nivolumab. DNA from 91 pretreatment tumor samples underwent TCRβ immunosequencing.

The table came from immunoSEQ multiplex PCR; TCRdb's copy has only in-frame clones and leaves some out. Among some 3,900 clones, around 22% were seen once, and the ten largest hold about 16%. CDR3 size: 15 residues. Germline V gives CDR1 SGHNT, CDR2 YENEEA. J was trimmed by 5 bases and V by 1 base; bases with no gene match: 5. This clone has just a few counts. Treatment in this sample: randomized to nivolumab then ipilimumab (arm A) or the reverse (arm B). Sequencing used tumor tissue (inferred from file names), obtained from a patient given nivolumab and ipilimumab in sequence. This rearrangement joins TRBV11-3 to TRBJ1-5; 7 nucleotides line up with TRBD1. The receptor was isolated from a human donor with melanoma. The CDR3 is CASSLGQGGYQPQHF. The CDR3 nucleotides read TGTGCCAGCAGCTTAGGACAGGGCGGGTATCAGCCCCAGCATTTT.